Reported below is one TCR beta chain. Method: immunoSEQ multiplex PCR; TCRdb's copy keeps in-frame clones and lacks some. The sample consists of 50,000 to 70,000 clones, around 81% of them appearing once. The V and J ends lost 5 bases and 8 bases, in that order; junction bases with no gene match: 4. Germline V gene lookup returns CDR1 MNHNY and CDR2 SVGAGI (reference sequence). CDR3 size: 13 residues. These data come from a study of OX40 agonist ivuxolimab in advanced cancers. Looking at the study overall: Partial responses were recorded for three patients, including one with hepatocellular carcinoma and two with cutaneous melanoma.

The sample was CD4+ or CD8+ T cells sorted from blood, taken in a trial of the OX40 agonist ivuxolimab. The chain joins TRBV6-6 to TRBJ2-1; 9 nucleotides align to TRBD2. This clonotype originated in an adult with an advanced solid tumor such as melanoma, head and neck, liver or kidney cancer. The CDR3: CASSAGLADEQFF. In DNA, the CDR3 is TGTGCCAGCAGTGCGGGACTAGCTGATGAGCAGTTCTTC.